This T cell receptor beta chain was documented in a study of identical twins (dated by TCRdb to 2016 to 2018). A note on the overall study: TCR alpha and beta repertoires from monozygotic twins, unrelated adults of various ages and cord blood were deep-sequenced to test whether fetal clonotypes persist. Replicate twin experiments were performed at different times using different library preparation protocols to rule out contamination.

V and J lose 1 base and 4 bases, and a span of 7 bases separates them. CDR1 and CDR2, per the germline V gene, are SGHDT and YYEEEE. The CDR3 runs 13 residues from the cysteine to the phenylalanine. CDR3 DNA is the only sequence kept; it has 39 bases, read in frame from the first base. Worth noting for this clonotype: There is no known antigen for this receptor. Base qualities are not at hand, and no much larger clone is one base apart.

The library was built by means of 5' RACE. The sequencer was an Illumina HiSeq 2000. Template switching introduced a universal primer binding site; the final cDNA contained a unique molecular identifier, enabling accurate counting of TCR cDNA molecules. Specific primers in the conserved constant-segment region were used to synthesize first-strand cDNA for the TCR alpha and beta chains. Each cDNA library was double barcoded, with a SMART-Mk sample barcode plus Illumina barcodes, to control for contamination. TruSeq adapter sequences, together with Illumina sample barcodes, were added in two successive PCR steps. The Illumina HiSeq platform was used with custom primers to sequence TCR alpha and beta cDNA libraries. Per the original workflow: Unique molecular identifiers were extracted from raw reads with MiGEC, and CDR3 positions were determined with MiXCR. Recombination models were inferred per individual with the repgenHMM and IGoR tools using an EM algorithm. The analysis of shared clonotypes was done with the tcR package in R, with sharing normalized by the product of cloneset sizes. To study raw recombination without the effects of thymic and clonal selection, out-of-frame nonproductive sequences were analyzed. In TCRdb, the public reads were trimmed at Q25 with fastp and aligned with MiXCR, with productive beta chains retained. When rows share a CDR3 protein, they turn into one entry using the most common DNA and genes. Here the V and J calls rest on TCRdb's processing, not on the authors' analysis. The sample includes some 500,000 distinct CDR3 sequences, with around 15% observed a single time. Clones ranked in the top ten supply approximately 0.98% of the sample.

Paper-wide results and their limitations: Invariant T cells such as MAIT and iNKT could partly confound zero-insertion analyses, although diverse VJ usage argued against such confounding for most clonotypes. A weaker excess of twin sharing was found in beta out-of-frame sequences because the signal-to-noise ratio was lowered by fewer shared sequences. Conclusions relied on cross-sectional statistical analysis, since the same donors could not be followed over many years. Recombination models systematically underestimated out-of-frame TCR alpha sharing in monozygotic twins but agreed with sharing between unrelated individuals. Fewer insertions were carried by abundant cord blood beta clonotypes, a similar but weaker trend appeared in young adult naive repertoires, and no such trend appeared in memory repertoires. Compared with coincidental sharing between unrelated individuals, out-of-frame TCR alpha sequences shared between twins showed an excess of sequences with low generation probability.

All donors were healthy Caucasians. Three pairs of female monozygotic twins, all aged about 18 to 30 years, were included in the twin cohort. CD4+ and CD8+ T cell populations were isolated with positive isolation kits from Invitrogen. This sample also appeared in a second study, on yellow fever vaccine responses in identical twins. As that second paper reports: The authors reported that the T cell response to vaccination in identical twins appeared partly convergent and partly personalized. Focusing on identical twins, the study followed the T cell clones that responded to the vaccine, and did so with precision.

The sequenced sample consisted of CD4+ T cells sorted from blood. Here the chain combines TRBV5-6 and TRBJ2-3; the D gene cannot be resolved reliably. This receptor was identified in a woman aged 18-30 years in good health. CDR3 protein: CASSLHLADTQYF. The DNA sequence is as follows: TGTGCCAGCAGCTTGCACCTAGCAGATACGCAGTATTTT.